The TCR beta chain under discussion was sequenced for a study of T cells in Graves' hyperthyroidism and ophthalmopathy. Findings and caveats of the study: Model output signaled ophthalmopathy a median approximately six months ahead of onset.

RNA transcripts served as the template for amplifying TCR beta CDR3 regions. A first-round RT-PCR of the TCR CDR3 used the HTBI primer set. MiXCR, run by TCRdb on the multiplex PCR reads, gives a single entry per CDR3 protein. Here the sample spans around 290,000 distinct CDR3 sequences, roughly 13% being singletons. Germline values: CDR1 SGHTA, CDR2 FQGNSA. V lost 1 base and J lost 4, with 10 bases in between. The CDR3 spans 14 residues. This clonotype was seen ten or more times. The target antigen is unknown. The receptor's source is a woman aged 25 to 39 with Graves' hyperthyroidism that later progressed to Graves' ophthalmopathy. The chain carries TRBV7-2 and TRBJ1-2; D remains unclear. The specimen was blood. In DNA, the CDR3 is TGTGCCAGCAGCTTAGGAGGGTTTGTCTATGGCTACACCTTC. Translated, it gives CASSLGGFVYGYTF.